This T cell receptor beta chain derives from a study of CD8 T cells in Susac syndrome. General observations from the study: The relatively small number of individuals in the TCR sequencing and HLA analysis was acknowledged by the study.

The sequenced target, TCR beta, came from blood CD8+ and CD4+ T cells. TEMRA cells were enriched by FACS, and CD4+ and CD8+ T cells were negatively isolated. V was trimmed by 5 bases and J by 8 bases, leaving 21 bases between them. CDR3 length equals 15 residues. Germline V gene lookup returns CDR1 MNHEY and CDR2 SMNVEV (reference sequence). On this clonotype: Antigen specificity is unknown.

An amount of RNA that ranged from roughly 0.45 to 1 ug was reverse transcribed with random hexamers. The method of amplification for TCR beta CDR3 was immunoSEQ multiplex PCR, covering 54 Vbeta and 13 Jbeta. Via MiXCR, TCRdb re-called the immunoSEQ multiplex PCR reads, giving one row per CDR3 protein. The table shows 250,000 to 300,000 distinct CDR3 sequences, with roughly 85% occurring only once. The chain couples TRBV27 to TRBJ1-2; maybe TRBD1 (5 bases). The clonotype was recovered from a human donor with multiple sclerosis. The sample taken for sequencing was CD8+ T cells from PBMCs. The CDR3 here is CASSTATGPLHGYTF. For the CDR3, the DNA is TGTGCCAGCAGTACCGCGACGGGACCGCTTCACGGCTACACCTTC.